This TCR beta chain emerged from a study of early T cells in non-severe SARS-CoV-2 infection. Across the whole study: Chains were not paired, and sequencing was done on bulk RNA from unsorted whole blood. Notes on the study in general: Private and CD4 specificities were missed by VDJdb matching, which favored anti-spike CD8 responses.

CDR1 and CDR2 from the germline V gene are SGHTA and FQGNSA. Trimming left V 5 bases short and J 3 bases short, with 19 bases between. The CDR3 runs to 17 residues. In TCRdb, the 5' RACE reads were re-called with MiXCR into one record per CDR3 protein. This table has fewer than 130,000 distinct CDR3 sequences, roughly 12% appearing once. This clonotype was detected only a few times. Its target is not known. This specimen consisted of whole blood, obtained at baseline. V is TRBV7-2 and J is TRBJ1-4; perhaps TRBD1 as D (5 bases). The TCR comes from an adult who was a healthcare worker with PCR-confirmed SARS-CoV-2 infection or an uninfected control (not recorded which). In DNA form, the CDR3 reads TGTGCCAGCAGCCCTGGACACCTTCTGAAGGCTAATGAAAAACTGTTTTTT. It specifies CASSPGHLLKANEKLFF.